This T cell receptor (beta chain) was profiled in a study of blood T cells in healthy people across ages. Regarding the study as a whole: Because sorting was not performed, PBMCs prevented conclusive naive versus antigen-experienced comparison. Because donor CMV status was unknown, expanded clonotype changes were possibly confounded.

This clonotype was seen only a few times. What it binds is not known. Germline assignment: CDR1 MNHEY and CDR2 SVGEGT. The CDR3 contains 11 residues. The authors isolated at least 6 million PBMCs per sample. The second PCR ran about 7 to 12 cycles with a sample-barcoded 5' primer and J-beta primers. TCRdb independently ran MiXCR on the 5' RACE reads; one entry per CDR3 protein. The table includes more than 500,000 distinct CDR3 sequences, 25% to 30% detected once. Specimen: blood. The V gene is TRBV6-2 or TRBV6-3, the J gene TRBJ2-5, with 8 nucleotides matching TRBD1. The J call may be faulty, since TRBJ2-7 better matches the DNA end. The sequence was obtained from a woman in her 70s in good health. This chain's CDR3 is CASSDRGEQYF. The CDR3 DNA is TGTGCCAGCAGTGACAGGGGCGAGCAGTACTTC.